The 19 T cell receptor beta chains in this list originate from one sample, sequenced in a study of blood T cell repertoires in COVID-19. The repertoire was sequenced with immunoSEQ multiplex PCR; TCRdb's copy has only in-frame clones and lacks some. Of about 94,000 clones detected, more than 65% appear once; the ten largest clones hold around 6.6%. Sequencing was carried out using peripheral blood. The receptors were sampled from a man between 60 and 70 years old with acute or convalescent COVID-19.

This chain links TRBV6-5 with TRBJ1-3; TRBD1 might be the D (5 bases). Per germline, CDR1 MNHEY and CDR2 SVGAGI. The V and J ends lost 0 bases and 2 bases respectively, with 11 bases between them. The CDR3 is 16 amino acids. CDR3 amino acids: CASSYSLAGAGNTIYF. CDR3 nucleotide sequence: TGTGCCAGCAGTTACTCGCTAGCGGGGGCTGGAAACACCATATATTTT.

The V call is TRBV7-6, the J call TRBJ1-6; no clear D gene. CDR1 is SGHVS and CDR2 is FNYEAQ in the germline V gene. This CDR3 spans 14 amino acids. Trimming cost V 2 bases and J 6 bases, with 8 bases left between them. The CDR3 spells CASSLRDVNSPLHF. The DNA for the CDR3 is TGTGCCAGCAGCTTACGAGATGTTAATTCACCCCTCCACTTT.

This rearrangement joins TRBV2 to TRBJ1-1; 8 bases are a match to TRBD1. Germline V CDR1 and CDR2: SNHLY, FYNNEI. V lost 9 bases to trimming and J lost 5 bases; unmatched junction nucleotides: 8. The CDR3 is 13 amino acids. The CDR3 reads CARQRTGRTEAFF. The CDR3 DNA reads as TGTGCCAGACAGCGGACAGGGAGGACTGAAGCTTTCTTT.

This chain uses TRBV10-1 with TRBJ1-2; tentative D call: TRBD1 (5 bases). The length of the CDR3 is 19 residues. Trimming took 4 bases from V and 0 from J, leaving 24 bases between them. Germline loops: CDR1 WNHNN, CDR2 SYGVQD (reference sequence). The CDR3 region has the DNA TGCGCCAGCAGTGTAATACGGAGGGCTTGGCAGGGTACTAACTATGGCTACACCTTC. Protein product: CASSVIRRAWQGTNYGYTF.

The chain uses TRBV7-2 and TRBJ1-6; D is uncertain. Germline CDR1 reads SGHTA; CDR2 reads FQGNSA. V lost 6 bases and J lost 3, with 18 bases in between. The CDR3 is 17 residues long. The CDR3 DNA follows: TGTGCCAGCAGTTCCCCCGAGGGCTTTAGCTATAATTCACCCCTCCACTTT. Protein sequence: CASSSPEGFSYNSPLHF.

The chain uses TRBV30 and TRBJ1-3; TRBD1 is a possible D gene (5 bases). The CDR3 sequence is 21 residues long. V was shortened by 0 bases and J by 7 bases, with 34 bases between the two germline ends. The germline gives CDR1 GTSNPN, CDR2 SVGIG (reference sequence). CDR3 bases: TGTGCCTGGAGTGTAATTACGTCTGGGACTCTGGAAACGGGCATGCGGAACACCATATATTTT. Translation: CAWSVITSGTLETGMRNTIYF.

The rearrangement joins TRBV10-3 to TRBJ2-2; 7 bases match TRBD1. Trimming at V came to 6 bases and at J to 5 bases, leaving 6 bases not matched to a gene. Germline CDR1 and CDR2: ENHRY and SYGVKD. CDR3 size: 14 residues. CDR3 DNA sequence: TGTGCCATCAGACCGGGACAGTCGACCGGGGAGCTGTTTTTT. As protein: CAIRPGQSTGELFF.

The chain links TRBV6-5 to TRBJ2-3, with a tentative D call TRBD2 (7 bases). This CDR3 has 15 residues. CDR1 and CDR2 (germline): MNHEY, SVGAGI. Trimming cost V 8 bases and J 0 bases, with 15 bases left between them. The CDR3 loop is CASFRGGASTDTQYF. Here the CDR3 DNA reads TGTGCCAGCTTTAGAGGGGGGGCTAGCACAGATACGCAGTATTTT.

This chain joins TRBV7-2 and TRBJ1-2, with 8 bases matching TRBD1. V dropped 0 bases and J dropped 7; count of bases not matched to a gene: 4. The CDR3 spans 14 residues. CDR1 is SGHTA and CDR2 is FQGNSA in the germline V gene. Here the CDR3 reads CASSLAGTGSGYTF. DNA of the CDR3: TGTGCCAGCAGCTTAGCCGGGACAGGTAGTGGCTACACCTTC.

V gene TRBV12-3 or TRBV12-4 combines with J gene TRBJ1-2; D is uncertain. This CDR3 region has 13 residues. Trimming removed 8 bases from V and 5 bases from J, with 15 bases in between. CDR3 protein: CASGPAGGYGYTF. CDR3 bases: TGTGCCAGCGGCCCCGCCGGAGGATATGGCTACACCTTC.

This clone occurred a few times. The gene calls are TRBV5-6 and TRBJ1-1; D is undetermined. This CDR3 region has 15 residues. V lost 6 bases and J lost 0, with 15 bases in between. The V gene's germline CDR1 is SGHDT and CDR2 YYEEEE. CDR3 amino acids: CASTELHSMNTEAFF. For the CDR3, the DNA is TGTGCCAGCACCGAGCTCCACTCCATGAACACTGAAGCTTTCTTT. The variable domain in full, with the rest retrieved from reference TRBV5-6 and TRBJ1-1, is DAGVTQSPTHLIKTRGQQVTLRCSPKSGHDTVSWYQQALGQGPQFIFQYYEEEERQRGNFPDRFSGHQFPNYSSELNVNALLLGDSALYLCASTELHSMNTEAFFGQGTRLTVV.

This chain uses TRBV2 with TRBJ1-2; no reliable D call. Between the trimmed V and J ends, which lost 10 bases and 6 bases, there was a span of 18 bases. Germline CDR1 is SNHLY and CDR2 is FYNNEI. The CDR3 is 13 residues long. CDR3: CATGRDGRDGYTF. CDR3 bases: TGTGCCACGGGCCGGGATGGGAGAGATGGCTACACCTTC.

J is TRBJ2-1 and V is TRBV30; TRBD2 matches 8 bases. Germline values: CDR1 GTSNPN, CDR2 SVGIG (reference sequence). This CDR3 has 13 amino acids. The trim removed 0 bases at V and 10 bases at J, leaving 5 bases unmatched. CDR3 sequence: CAWSVGLADEQFF. In DNA form, the CDR3 reads TGTGCCTGGAGTGTCGGACTAGCTGACGAGCAGTTCTTC.

The chain uses TRBV10-3 and TRBJ2-7, with TRBD2 matching 7 bases. This CDR3 is built from 15 residues. CDR1 and CDR2 (germline): ENHRY, SYGVKD. The V gene end was trimmed by 4 bases and the J gene end by 3 bases; junction bases not matched to a gene: 9. CDR3 nucleotides: TGTGCCATCAGTGTTATTAAGGGAGGGAACTACGAGCAGTACTTC. Translated: CAISVIKGGNYEQYF.

The J gene is TRBJ1-6, the V gene TRBV25-1; maybe TRBD1 (6 bases). Per the germline V gene, CDR1 is MGHDK and CDR2 is SYGVNS. V lost 1 base and J lost 9, with 7 bases in between. CDR3 length equals 13 residues. The CDR3 coding sequence is TGTGCCAGCAGTGAATGGACAGCTTCACCCCTCCACTTT. It translates to CASSEWTASPLHF.

The rearrangement joins TRBV19 to TRBJ1-1; D gene ambiguous. Trimming took 5 bases from V and 3 from J, leaving 13 bases between them. The CDR3 loop spans 14 amino acids. Germline loops: CDR1 LNHDA, CDR2 SQIVND (reference sequence). The CDR3 here is CASSSGGWDTEAFF. DNA of the CDR3: TGTGCCAGTAGTTCCGGAGGGTGGGACACTGAAGCTTTCTTT.

V gene TRBV29-1 combines with J gene TRBJ1-1; 9 nucleotides agree with TRBD1. Germline CDR1 is SQVTM and CDR2 is ANQGSEA. V dropped 5 bases and J dropped 10; count of bases not matched to a gene: 8. The CDR3 is made up of 12 amino acids. CDR3 sequence reads: CSVKGQGPGAFF. The CDR3 nucleotides are TGCAGCGTTAAGGGACAGGGCCCTGGAGCTTTCTTT.

The CDR3 DNA sequence: TGTGCCAGCAGCTTTAGGACAGGGGGCTTCAAAAACATTCAGTACTTC. It translates to CASSFRTGGFKNIQYF. This sequence joins TRBV21-1 and TRBJ2-4; the table gives TRBD1 as D, unverified against the DNA. TRBV21-1 is marked as a pseudogene. The CDR3 is 16 amino acids.

This sequence joins TRBV9 and TRBJ1-1; D ambiguous. Trimming shortened V by 1 base and J by 1 base, and 5 bases separated the two germline ends. The CDR3 consists of 13 residues. Germline V gene lookup returns CDR1 SGDLS and CDR2 YYNGEE. CDR3 amino acids: CASSVLENTEAFF. The CDR3 DNA reads as TGTGCCAGCAGCGTATTAGAGAACACTGAAGCTTTCTTT.